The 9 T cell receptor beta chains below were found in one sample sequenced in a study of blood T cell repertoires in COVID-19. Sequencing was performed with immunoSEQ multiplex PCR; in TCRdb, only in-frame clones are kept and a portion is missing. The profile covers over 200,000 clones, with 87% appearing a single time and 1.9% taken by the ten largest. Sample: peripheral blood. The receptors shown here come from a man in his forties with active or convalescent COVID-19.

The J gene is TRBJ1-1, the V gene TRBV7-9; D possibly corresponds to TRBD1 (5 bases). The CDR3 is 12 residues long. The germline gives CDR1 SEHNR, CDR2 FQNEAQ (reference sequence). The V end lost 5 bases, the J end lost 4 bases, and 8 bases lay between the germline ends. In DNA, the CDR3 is TGTGCCAGCAGCCCCAGGGTCACTGAAGCTTTCTTT. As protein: CASSPRVTEAFF.

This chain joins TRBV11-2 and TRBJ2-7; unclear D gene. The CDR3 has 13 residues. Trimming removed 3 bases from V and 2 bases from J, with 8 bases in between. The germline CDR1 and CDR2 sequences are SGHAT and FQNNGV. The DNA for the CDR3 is TGTGCCAGCAGCTTGGCGAGGCCCTACGAGCAGTACTTC. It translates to CASSLARPYEQYF. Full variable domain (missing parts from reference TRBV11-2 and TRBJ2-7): EAGVAQSPRYKIIEKRQSVAFWCNPISGHATLYWYQQILGQGPKLLIQFQNNGVVDDSQLPKDRFSAERLKGVDSTLKIQPAKLEDSAVYLCASSLARPYEQYFGPGTRLTVT.

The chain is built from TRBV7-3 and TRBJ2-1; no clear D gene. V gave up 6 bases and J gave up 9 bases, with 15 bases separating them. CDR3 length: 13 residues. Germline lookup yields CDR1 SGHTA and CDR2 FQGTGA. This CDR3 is CASRNAPEAEQFF. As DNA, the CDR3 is TGTGCCAGCAGGAACGCTCCAGAGGCTGAGCAGTTCTTC.

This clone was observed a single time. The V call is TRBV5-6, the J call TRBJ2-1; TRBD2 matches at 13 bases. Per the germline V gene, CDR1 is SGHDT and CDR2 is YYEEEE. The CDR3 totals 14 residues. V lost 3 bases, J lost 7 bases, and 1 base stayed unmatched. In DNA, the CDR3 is TGTGCCAGCAGCTGGGGACTAGCGGGAAATGAGCAGTTCTTC. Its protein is CASSWGLAGNEQFF. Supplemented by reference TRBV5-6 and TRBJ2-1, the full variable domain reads DAGVTQSPTHLIKTRGQQVTLRCSPKSGHDTVSWYQQALGQGPQFIFQYYEEEERQRGNFPDRFSGHQFPNYSSELNVNALLLGDSALYLCASSWGLAGNEQFFGPGTRLTVL.

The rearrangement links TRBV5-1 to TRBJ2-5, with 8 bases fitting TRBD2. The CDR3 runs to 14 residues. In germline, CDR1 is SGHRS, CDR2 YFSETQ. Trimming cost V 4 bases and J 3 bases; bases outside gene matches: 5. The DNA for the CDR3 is TGCGCCAGCAGCCCCGGGACTAGAGAAGAGACCCAGTACTTC. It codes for CASSPGTREETQYF.

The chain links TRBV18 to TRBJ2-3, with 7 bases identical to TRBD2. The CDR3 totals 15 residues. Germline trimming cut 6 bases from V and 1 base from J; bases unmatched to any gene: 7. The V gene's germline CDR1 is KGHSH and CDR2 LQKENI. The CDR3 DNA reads TGTGCCAGCTCCCCGATGGGGGGGGGCACAGATACGCAGTATTTT. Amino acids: CASSPMGGGTDTQYF. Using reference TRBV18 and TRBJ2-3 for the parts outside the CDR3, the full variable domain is NAGVMQNPRHLVRRRGQEARLRCSPMKGHSHVYWYRQLPEEGLKFMVYLQKENIIDESGMPKERFSAEFPKEGPSILRIQQVVRGDSAAYFCASSPMGGGTDTQYFGPGTRLTVL.

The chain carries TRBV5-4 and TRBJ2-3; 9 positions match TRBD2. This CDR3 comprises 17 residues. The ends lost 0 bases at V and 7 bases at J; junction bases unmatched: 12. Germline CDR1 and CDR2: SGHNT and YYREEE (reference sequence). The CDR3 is CASSLAGSGGGYNTQYF. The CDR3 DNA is TGTGCCAGCAGCTTGGCCGGTAGCGGGGGTGGGTATAATACGCAGTATTTT.

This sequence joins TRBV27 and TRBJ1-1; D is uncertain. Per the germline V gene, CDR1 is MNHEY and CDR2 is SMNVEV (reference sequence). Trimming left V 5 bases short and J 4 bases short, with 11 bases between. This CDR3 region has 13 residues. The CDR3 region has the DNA TGTGCCAGCAGTCCAGGACGGGGCACTGAAGCTTTCTTT. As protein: CASSPGRGTEAFF.

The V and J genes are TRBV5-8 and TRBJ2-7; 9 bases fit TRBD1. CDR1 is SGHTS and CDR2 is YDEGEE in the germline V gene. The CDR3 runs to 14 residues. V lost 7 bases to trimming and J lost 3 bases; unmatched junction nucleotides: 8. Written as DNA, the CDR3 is TGTGCCAGCGGGAGGACAGGGGTATTCTACGAGCAGTACTTC. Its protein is CASGRTGVFYEQYF.